This T cell receptor beta chain was documented in a study of T-cell reconstitution after alpha-beta-depleted transplantation in children. As it was prepared, the TCRbeta library received unique molecular identifiers. TCRdb reprocessed the PCR reads via MiXCR and lists one record per CDR3 protein. Found here are 190,000 or so distinct CDR3 sequences, 6.5% to 7.5% of them singletons; the top ten hold approximately 3%. Specimen: PBMCs from the stem cell graft donor, collected from the stem cell graft. The clonotype comes from a human donor who donated a stem cell graft to a child with Wiskott-Aldrich syndrome.

CDR3 in amino acids: CASSLGGTGAYEQYF. The DNA of the CDR3 is TGCGCCAGCAGCCTCGGGGGGACAGGGGCCTACGAGCAGTACTTC. The chain links TRBV5-1 to TRBJ2-7, with TRBD1 matching 10 bases. Germline CDR1 and CDR2: SGHRS and YFSETQ. The CDR3 totals 15 residues. J gave up 2 bases and V 4 bases, and 6 bases lay outside the gene matches.